This TCR beta chain was recovered during a study of blood T cell repertoires in COVID-19. Assay used: immunoSEQ multiplex PCR; TCRdb lists only in-frame clones, some missing. The table records 50,000 to 65,000 clones, roughly two thirds of them present only once. The germline V gene has CDR1 LGHDT and CDR2 YNNKEL (reference sequence). This CDR3 comprises 14 residues. The trim removed 1 base at V and 4 bases at J, leaving 3 bases unmatched. Participant ages covered about 18 to 95 years across 25 or so US areas. Sequenced material: PBMCs or T cells enriched from blood (not recorded which). The source is a woman aged 55-75 years who had been exposed to COVID-19. The chain couples TRBV3-1 (or the pseudogene TRBV3-2) to TRBJ2-5, with 7 nucleotides matching TRBD2. This CDR3 reads CASSQAAGAETQYF. The CDR3 DNA is TGTGCCAGCAGCCAAGCTGCGGGAGCAGAGACCCAGTACTTC.